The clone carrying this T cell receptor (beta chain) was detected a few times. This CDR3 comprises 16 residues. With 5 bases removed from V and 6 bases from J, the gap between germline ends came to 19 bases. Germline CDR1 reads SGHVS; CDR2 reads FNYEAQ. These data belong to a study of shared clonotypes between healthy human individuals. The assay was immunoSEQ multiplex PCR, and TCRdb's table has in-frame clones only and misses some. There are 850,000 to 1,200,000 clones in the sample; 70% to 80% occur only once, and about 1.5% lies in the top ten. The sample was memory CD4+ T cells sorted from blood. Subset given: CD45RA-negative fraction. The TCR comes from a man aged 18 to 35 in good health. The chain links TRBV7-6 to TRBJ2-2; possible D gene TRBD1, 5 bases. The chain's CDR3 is CASSRSQGGTPGELFF. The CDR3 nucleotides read TGTGCCAGCAGCCGTTCGCAGGGCGGAACACCCGGGGAGCTGTTTTTT.